The source of this T cell receptor (beta chain) is a study of blood T cell repertoires in COVID-19. On the study more broadly: Samples taken during acute and convalescent COVID-19 were collected in the United States, Italy and Spain. The analysed material was cDNA or gDNA that came from T cells, B-cell-depleted T cells, or PBMCs.

This clone is a singleton in its sample. Enrollment of patients from Seattle took place during active infection, with longitudinal follow-up. Authors' analysis steps: Reference gene primer amplification gave estimated nucleated cell counts. Sequencing was performed with immunoSEQ multiplex PCR; in TCRdb, only in-frame clones are kept and a portion is missing. From that table come the V and J calls and clone size; the DNA was used to work out D and trimming. The sample consists of some 290,000 clones, roughly 90% of them appearing once. The V segment lost 8 bases and the J segment 6 bases; nucleotides outside the gene matches: 7. The CDR3 consists of 14 residues. Germline CDR1 is SEHNR and CDR2 is FQNEAQ (reference sequence).

The sequence was collected from a woman aged 25 to 39 with COVID-19, enrolled during active disease. The chain carries TRBV7-9 and TRBJ2-3, with 11 bases that match TRBD1. The source material was peripheral blood. Here the CDR3 DNA reads TGTGCCAGCTTTGGGGACAGGGGGAGGGATACGCAGTATTTT. The encoded protein is CASFGDRGRDTQYF.